The entry below describes one T cell receptor (beta chain). Its antigen is unknown. The data derive from a study of T cells in localized non-small cell lung cancer. Notes on the study in general: Adjacent uninvolved lung tissue had the highest T cell clonality, exceeding tumor. Appearance in adjacent lung was seen for a median approximately 58 of the top 100 tumor clones. Sequence data derive from only one tumor region, so heterogeneity remains possible.

Libraries were prepared by immunoSEQ multiplex PCR; TCRdb keeps only in-frame clonotypes and omits some of them. The sample contains about 34,000 clones, about nine tenths of which appear only once. Germline V gene sequence: CDR1 SGHNT, CDR2 YENEEA. Trimming pared 7 bases from V and 2 bases from J, leaving 15 bases between. CDR3 length equals 15 residues. The TCR comes from a woman aged 35-75 years with stage I lung adenocarcinoma. Sequences were derived from peripheral blood, sampled before any cancer treatment. The gene calls are TRBV11-3 and TRBJ1-3; a weak D match, TRBD1 (6 bases). The CDR3 protein is CASTGGPDPGNTIYF. Here the CDR3 DNA reads TGTGCCAGCACCGGGGGGCCGGACCCTGGAAACACCATATATTTT.